The clone carrying this T cell receptor (beta chain) was seen at least ten times. Its antigen is currently unknown. All patients were untreated before thyroid surgery. This sample is part of a study of metastatic and nonmetastatic thyroid tumors. Across the study: Malignant and benign thyroid patients had repertoires compared in peripheral blood and tumor or nodule tissue.

Trimming removed 3 bases from V and 8 bases from J; junction bases left unmatched: 9. The CDR3 has 14 amino acids. Germline CDR1 SGHRS, CDR2 YFSETQ. TCRdb reanalyzed the PCR reads with MiXCR. This sample has almost 70,000 clones; 11% to 15% occur once, and the top ten carry more than 6.5%. Study conclusions and caveats: In blood and tumor, TCR beta diversity was reportedly significantly higher in malignant thyroid tumors than in benign nodules.

Sequences were obtained from blood. The chain has TRBV5-1 and TRBJ2-5, with 8 bases aligning to TRBD2. This clonotype was sampled from a male donor with papillary thyroid cancer or a benign thyroid nodule (not recorded which). Some clones in this sample may be carry-over from other donors' samples. CDR3 sequence (DNA): TGCGCCAGCAGCTCCGGGACTAGTACGATCACCCAGTACTTC. Translation gives CASSSGTSTITQYF.